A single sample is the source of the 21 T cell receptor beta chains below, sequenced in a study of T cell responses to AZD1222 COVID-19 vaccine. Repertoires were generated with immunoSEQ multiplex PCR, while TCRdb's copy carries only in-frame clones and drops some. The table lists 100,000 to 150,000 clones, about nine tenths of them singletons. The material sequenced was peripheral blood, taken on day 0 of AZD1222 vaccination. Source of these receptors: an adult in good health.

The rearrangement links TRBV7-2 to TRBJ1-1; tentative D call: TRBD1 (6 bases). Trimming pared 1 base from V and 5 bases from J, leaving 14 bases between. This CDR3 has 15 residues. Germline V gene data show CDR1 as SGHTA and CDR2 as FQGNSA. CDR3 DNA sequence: TGTGCCAGCAGCTTAGTCGGGGGGCAGAGGACTGAAGCTTTCTTT. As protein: CASSLVGGQRTEAFF.

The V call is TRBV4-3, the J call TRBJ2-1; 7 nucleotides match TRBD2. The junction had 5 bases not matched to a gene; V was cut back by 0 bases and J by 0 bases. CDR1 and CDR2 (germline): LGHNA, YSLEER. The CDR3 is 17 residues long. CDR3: CASSQEKRGPSYNEQFF. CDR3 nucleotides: TGCGCCAGCAGCCAAGAAAAGCGGGGCCCCTCCTACAATGAGCAGTTCTTC.

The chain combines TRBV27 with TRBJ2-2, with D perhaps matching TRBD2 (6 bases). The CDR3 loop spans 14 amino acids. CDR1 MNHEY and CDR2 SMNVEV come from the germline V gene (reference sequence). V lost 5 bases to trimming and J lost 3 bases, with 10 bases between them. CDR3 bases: TGTGCCAGCAGTGGGGGACTTTACACCGGGGAGCTGTTTTTT. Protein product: CASSGGLYTGELFF.

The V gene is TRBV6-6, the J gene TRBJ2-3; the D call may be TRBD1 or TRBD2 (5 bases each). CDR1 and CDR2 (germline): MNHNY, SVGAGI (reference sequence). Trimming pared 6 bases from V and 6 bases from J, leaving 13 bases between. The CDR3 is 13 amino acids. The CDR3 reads CASSLGRPDTQYF. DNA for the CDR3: TGTGCCAGCAGCTTGGGACGTCCCGATACGCAGTATTTT.

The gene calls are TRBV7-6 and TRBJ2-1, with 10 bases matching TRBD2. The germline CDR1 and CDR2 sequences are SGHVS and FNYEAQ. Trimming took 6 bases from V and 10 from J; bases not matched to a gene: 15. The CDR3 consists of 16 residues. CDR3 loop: CASSYPGLASFGEQFF. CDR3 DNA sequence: TGTGCCAGCAGTTACCCGGGACTAGCGTCGTTTGGGGAGCAGTTCTTC.

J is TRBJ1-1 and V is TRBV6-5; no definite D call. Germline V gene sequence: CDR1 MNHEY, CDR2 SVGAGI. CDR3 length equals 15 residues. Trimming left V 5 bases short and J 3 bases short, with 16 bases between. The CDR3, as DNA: TGTGCCAGCAGTCCGGTAGACCGTTTGGACACTGAAGCTTTCTTT. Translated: CASSPVDRLDTEAFF.

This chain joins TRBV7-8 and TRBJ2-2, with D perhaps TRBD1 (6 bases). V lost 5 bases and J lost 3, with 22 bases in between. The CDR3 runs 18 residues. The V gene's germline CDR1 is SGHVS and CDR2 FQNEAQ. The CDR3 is CASSPPEGTRIDTGELFF. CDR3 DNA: TGTGCCAGCAGCCCGCCGGAAGGGACAAGGATTGACACCGGGGAGCTGTTTTTT.

CDR3 loop: CASSLTDRYTEAFF. CDR3 DNA sequence: TGTGCCAGCAGCTTAACCGACAGATACACTGAAGCTTTCTTT. The gene calls are TRBV7-2 and TRBJ1-1; tentative D call: TRBD1 (5 bases). Germline V gives CDR1 SGHTA, CDR2 FQGNSA. This CDR3 contains 14 residues. Trimming shortened V by 2 bases and J by 3 bases, and 10 bases separated the two germline ends.

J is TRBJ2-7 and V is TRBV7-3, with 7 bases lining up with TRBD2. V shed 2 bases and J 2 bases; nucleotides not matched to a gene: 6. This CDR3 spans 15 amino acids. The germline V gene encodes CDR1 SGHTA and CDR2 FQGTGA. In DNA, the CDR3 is TGTGCCAGCAGCTTATTCCCGAGCGGGACCTACGAGCAGTACTTC. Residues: CASSLFPSGTYEQYF.

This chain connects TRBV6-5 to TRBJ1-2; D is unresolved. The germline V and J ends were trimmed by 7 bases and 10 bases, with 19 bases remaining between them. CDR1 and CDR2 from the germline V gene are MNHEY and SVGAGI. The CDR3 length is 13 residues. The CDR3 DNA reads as TGTGCCAGCACAAACGGACCGAGGAGGGACTACACCTTC. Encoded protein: CASTNGPRRDYTF.

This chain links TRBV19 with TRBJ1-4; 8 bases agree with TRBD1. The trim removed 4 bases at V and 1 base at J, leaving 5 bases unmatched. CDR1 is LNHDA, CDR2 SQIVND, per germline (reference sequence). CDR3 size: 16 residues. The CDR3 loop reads CASSTPGQGTNEKLFF. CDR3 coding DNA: TGTGCCAGTAGTACGCCCGGACAGGGAACTAATGAAAAACTGTTTTTT.

CDR3 sequence reads: CASSPHRDRGNQPQHF. DNA for the CDR3: TGTGCCAGCAGCCCGCACAGGGATCGGGGCAATCAGCCCCAGCATTTT. The chain couples TRBV7-9 to TRBJ1-5, with TRBD1 as a possible D gene (6 bases). The V end lost 5 bases, the J end lost 2 bases, and 16 bases lay between the germline ends. The CDR3 length is 16 residues. Germline CDR1 and CDR2: SEHNR and FQNEAQ (reference sequence). The full variable domain, completed using reference TRBV7-9 and TRBJ1-5, is DTGVSQNPRHKITKRGQNVTFRCDPISEHNRLYWYRQTLGQGPEFLTYFQNEAQLEKSRLLSDRFSAERPKGSFSTLEIQRTEQGDSAMYLCASSPHRDRGNQPQHFGDGTRLSIL.

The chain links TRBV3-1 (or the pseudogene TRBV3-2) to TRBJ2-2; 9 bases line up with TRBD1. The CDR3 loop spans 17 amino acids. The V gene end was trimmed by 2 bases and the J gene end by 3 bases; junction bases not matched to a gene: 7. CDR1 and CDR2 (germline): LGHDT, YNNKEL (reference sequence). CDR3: CASSQQTGGWDTGELFF. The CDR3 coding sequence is TGTGCCAGCAGCCAACAGACAGGGGGATGGGACACCGGGGAGCTGTTTTTT.

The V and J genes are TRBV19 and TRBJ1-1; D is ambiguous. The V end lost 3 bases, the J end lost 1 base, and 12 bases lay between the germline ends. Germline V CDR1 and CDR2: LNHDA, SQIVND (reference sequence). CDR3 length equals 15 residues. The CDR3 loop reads CASSMQRHSNTEAFF. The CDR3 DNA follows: TGTGCCAGTAGTATGCAACGGCACTCGAACACTGAAGCTTTCTTT.

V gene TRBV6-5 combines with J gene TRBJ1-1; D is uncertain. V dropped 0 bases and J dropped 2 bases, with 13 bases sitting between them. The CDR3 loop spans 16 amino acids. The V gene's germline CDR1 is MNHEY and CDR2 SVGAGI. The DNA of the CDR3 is TGTGCCAGCAGTTACTCGCGAAAGCGAGTTAACACTGAAGCTTTCTTT. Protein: CASSYSRKRVNTEAFF.

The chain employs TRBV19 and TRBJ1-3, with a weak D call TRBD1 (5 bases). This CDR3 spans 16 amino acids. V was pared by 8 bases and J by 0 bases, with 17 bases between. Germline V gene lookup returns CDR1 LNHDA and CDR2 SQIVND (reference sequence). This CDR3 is CASGMGGDLSGNTIYF. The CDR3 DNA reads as TGTGCCAGTGGGATGGGAGGGGATCTCTCTGGAAACACCATATATTTT.

The CDR3 coding sequence is TGTGCCAGCAGACCGGGACCAAACACCGGGGAGCTGTTTTTT. This sequence encodes CASRPGPNTGELFF. J is TRBJ2-2 and V is TRBV6-5; the D call may be TRBD1 or TRBD2 (5 bases each). V lost 6 bases and J lost 2, with 10 bases in between. The CDR3 spans 14 residues. Per germline, CDR1 MNHEY and CDR2 SVGAGI.

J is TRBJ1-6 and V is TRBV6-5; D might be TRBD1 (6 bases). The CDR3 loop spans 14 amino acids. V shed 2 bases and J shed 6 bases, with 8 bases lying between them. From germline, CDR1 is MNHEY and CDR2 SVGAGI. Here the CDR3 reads CASSYNRANSPLHF. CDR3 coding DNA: TGTGCCAGCAGTTACAACAGGGCTAATTCACCCCTCCACTTT.

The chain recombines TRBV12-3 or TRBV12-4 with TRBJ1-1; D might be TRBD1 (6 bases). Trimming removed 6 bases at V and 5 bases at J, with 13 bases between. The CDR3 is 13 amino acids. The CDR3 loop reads CASSPRGGTEAFF. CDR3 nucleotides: TGTGCCAGCAGCCCACGAGGGGGGACTGAAGCTTTCTTT.

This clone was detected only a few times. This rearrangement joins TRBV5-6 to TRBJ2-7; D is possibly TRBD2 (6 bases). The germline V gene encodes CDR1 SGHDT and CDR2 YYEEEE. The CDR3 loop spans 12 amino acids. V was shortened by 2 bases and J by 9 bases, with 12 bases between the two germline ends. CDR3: CASSFSAGLQYF. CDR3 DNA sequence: TGTGCCAGCAGCTTCTCGGCGGGGCTGCAGTACTTC.

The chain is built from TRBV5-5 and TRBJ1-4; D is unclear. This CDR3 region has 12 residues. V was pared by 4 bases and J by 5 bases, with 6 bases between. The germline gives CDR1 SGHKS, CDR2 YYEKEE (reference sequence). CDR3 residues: CASSRDNEKLFF. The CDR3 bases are TGTGCCAGCAGCCGTGACAATGAAAAACTGTTTTTT.